Presented here are 12 T cell receptor beta chains from one specimen sequenced in a study of human T cells and chemical hapten exposure. Time point noted: patch test 2, 6 weeks after DPC sensitization. Noted treatment: therapeutic diphenylcyclopropenone sensitization with weekly scalp DPC. TCRdb called the RACE reads again in MiXCR, with one record for every CDR3 protein. The sample records under 100,000 distinct CDR3 sequences, around 9.3% being singletons. Here the sequenced sample was whole blood, taken in connection with sensitization to the hapten diphenylcyclopropenone (DPC). The receptors stem from a woman in her 50s with alopecia areata. Some clones in this sample may be carry-over from other donors' samples.

The chain uses TRBV10-3 and TRBJ1-6; no clear D. The CDR3 contains 15 residues. Germline-derived CDR1 and CDR2 are ENHRY and SYGVKD. V dropped 2 bases and J dropped 9 bases, with 14 bases sitting between them. Written as DNA, the CDR3 is TGTGCCATCAGTGAGCCGGGTCCTGGGCGTTCACCCCTCCACTTT. This gives the protein CAISEPGPGRSPLHF.

This clonotype was found a few times. This chain links TRBV6-6 with TRBJ2-5; either TRBD1 or TRBD2 may supply D (5 bases each). Trimming cost V 8 bases and J 4 bases, with 11 bases left between them. CDR1 MNHNY and CDR2 SVGAGI come from the germline V gene (reference sequence). This CDR3 contains 12 residues. In DNA form, the CDR3 reads TGTGCCAGCCGGACCGGGGCAGAGACCCAGTACTTC. Protein: CASRTGAETQYF.

This clonotype was counted many times. This chain connects TRBV28 to TRBJ2-1; 8 nucleotides align to TRBD2. Germline values: CDR1 MDHEN, CDR2 SYDVKM. The trim removed 6 bases at V and 7 bases at J, leaving 11 bases unmatched. The CDR3 extends over 15 amino acids. CDR3 sequence (DNA): TGTGCCAGCAGGTCACTAGCGGAGGGATGGAATGAGCAGTTCTTC. Translating gives CASRSLAEGWNEQFF.

Only a few counts were recorded for this clonotype. V is TRBV5-1 and J is TRBJ2-3, with TRBD2 identical over 8 bases. V lost 0 bases to trimming and J lost 2 bases; unmatched junction nucleotides: 5. Germline V lookup: CDR1 SGHRS, CDR2 YFSETQ. The length of the CDR3 is 16 residues. CDR3 sequence reads: CASSLVLAGYTDTQYF. In DNA form, the CDR3 reads TGCGCCAGCAGCTTGGTTCTAGCGGGTTACACAGATACGCAGTATTTT.

This clonotype was observed a handful of times. The chain is built from TRBV12-3 or TRBV12-4 and TRBJ2-7; D perhaps matches TRBD2 (5 bases). This CDR3 has 15 amino acids. Trimming stripped 6 bases from V and 0 bases from J, with 15 bases between. The CDR3 DNA reads as TGTGCCAGCAGCCCCAGCGGCCAAAGCTCCTACGAGCAGTACTTC. This gives the protein CASSPSGQSSYEQYF.

The chain links TRBV7-6 to TRBJ2-1; D possibly corresponds to TRBD2 (5 bases). The CDR3 extends over 14 amino acids. With 1 base removed from V and 9 bases from J, the gap between germline ends came to 13 bases. Germline V gene sequence: CDR1 SGHVS, CDR2 FNYEAQ. CDR3 DNA: TGTGCCAGCAGCTTAGGCTCGCGGAGCGGTGAGCAGTTCTTC. It encodes CASSLGSRSGEQFF. Full variable domain (outside the CDR3, taken from reference TRBV7-6 and TRBJ2-1): GAGVSQSPRYKVTKRGQDVALRCDPISGHVSLYWYRQALGQGPEFLTYFNYEAQQDKSGLPNDRFSAERPEGSISTLTIQRTEQRDSAMYRCASSLGSRSGEQFFGPGTRLTVL.

This clonotype was picked up a small number of times. The chain recombines TRBV12-3 or TRBV12-4 with TRBJ2-4, with TRBD2 matching 7 bases. This CDR3 contains 14 residues. V was pared by 6 bases and J by 6 bases, with 8 bases of the junction left unmatched. CDR3 nucleotide sequence: TGTGCCAGCAGAGAGACTAGCTGGGGAAACATTCAGTACTTC. Encoded protein: CASRETSWGNIQYF.

In DNA form, the CDR3 reads TGTGCCAGCAAGGACTACCGCACAGATACGCAGTATTTT. Its protein product is CASKDYRTDTQYF. The chain has TRBV6-2 or TRBV6-3 and TRBJ2-3; a possible D gene is TRBD2 (6 bases). This CDR3 has 13 residues. Between the trimmed V and J ends, which lost 7 bases and 1 base, there was a span of 9 bases. Looked up from germline, CDR1 is MNHEY and CDR2 is SVGEGT.

At least ten counts were recorded for this clonotype. V is TRBV29-1 and J is TRBJ2-1; 7 bases agree with TRBD1. Germline loops: CDR1 SQVTM, CDR2 ANQGSEA. The CDR3 is made up of 14 amino acids. V lost 3 bases to trimming and J lost 6 bases; unmatched junction nucleotides: 8. The CDR3 nucleotides read TGCAGCGTTGAGATCTACGGGACAGTCAATGAGCAGTTCTTC. It yields the protein CSVEIYGTVNEQFF.

The chain combines TRBV18 with TRBJ2-3; D gene ambiguous. The CDR3 extends over 12 amino acids. Per the germline V gene, CDR1 is KGHSH and CDR2 is LQKENI. V lost 2 bases to trimming and J lost 6 bases, with 6 bases between them. The CDR3 spells CASSPEIDTQYF. CDR3 DNA: TGTGCCAGCTCACCAGAGATCGATACGCAGTATTTT.

In its sample, this clonotype was seen many times. The chain uses TRBV12-3 or TRBV12-4 and TRBJ2-7, with 9 bases lining up with TRBD1. The V gene end was trimmed by 5 bases and the J gene end by 1 base; junction bases not matched to a gene: 9. This CDR3 contains 16 residues. CDR3 amino acids: CASSPPGTGFSYEQYF. Written as DNA, the CDR3 is TGTGCCAGCAGTCCCCCCGGGACAGGGTTTTCCTACGAGCAGTACTTC.

This clonotype appeared many times. This chain joins TRBV28 and TRBJ2-3; TRBD1 is a possible D gene (5 bases). V shed 8 bases and J shed 3 bases, with 21 bases lying between them. CDR3 size: 16 residues. Germline CDR1 and CDR2: MDHEN and SYDVKM. Here the CDR3 reads CASGAGYLGKTDTQYF. The DNA for the CDR3 is TGTGCCAGCGGGGCAGGCTACTTGGGAAAAACAGATACGCAGTATTTT.